These 24 T cell receptor beta chains originate from one sample sequenced in a study of OX40 agonist ivuxolimab in advanced cancers. The library relied on the immunoSEQ multiplex PCR assay. TCRdb mirrors the immuneACCESS table, restricted to in-frame sequences. Some clones are absent from its copies; in checked studies, under half trace to an unresolved V gene, and the reason for the others is unknown. The sample table lists 55,000 to 70,000 clones, 84% of them with a count of one. The biggest ten clones account for approximately 2% of the sample. The sample in question was CD4+ or CD8+ T cells sorted from blood, obtained in a trial of the OX40 agonist ivuxolimab. Source of these receptors: an adult with an advanced solid tumor such as melanoma, head and neck, liver or kidney cancer.

The chain carries TRBV19 and TRBJ2-5; possible D gene TRBD2, 6 bases. The CDR3 is made up of 15 amino acids. Germline values: CDR1 LNHDA, CDR2 SQIVND (reference sequence). V lost 7 bases and J 5 bases, leaving 20 bases between the germline ends. DNA of the CDR3: TGTGCCAGTAAAGGGAAGACGTCTGGGGGGGAGACCCAGTACTTC. Its protein is CASKGKTSGGETQYF.

This chain joins TRBV11-2 and TRBJ2-5; 9 bases line up with TRBD1. The CDR3 is made up of 13 amino acids. V shed 5 bases, J shed 5 bases, and the junction held 3 bases outside the gene matches. Germline CDR1 reads SGHAT; CDR2 reads FQNNGV. CDR3 nucleotide sequence: TGTGCCAGCAGCCGGGACAGGGTGGAGACCCAGTACTTC. It is translated as CASSRDRVETQYF. The full variable domain, completed using reference TRBV11-2 and TRBJ2-5, is EAGVAQSPRYKIIEKRQSVAFWCNPISGHATLYWYQQILGQGPKLLIQFQNNGVVDDSQLPKDRFSAERLKGVDSTLKIQPAKLEDSAVYLCASSRDRVETQYFGPGTRLLVL.

The chain links TRBV30 to TRBJ2-4, with TRBD1 identical over 8 bases. The CDR3 extends over 15 amino acids. Per germline, CDR1 GTSNPN and CDR2 SVGIG (reference sequence). Losses at the gene ends were 2 bases for V and 7 bases for J; bases not matched to a gene: 10. As DNA, the CDR3 is TGTGCCTGGAGTCTCGGGGCAGGGGGCTCGAACATTCAGTACTTC. Translating gives CAWSLGAGGSNIQYF.

In this sample, this clone turned up once. The J gene is TRBJ2-1, the V gene TRBV11-2; the D call may be TRBD1 or TRBD2 (6 bases each). Trimming pared 5 bases from V and 5 bases from J, leaving 19 bases between. CDR3 size: 16 residues. CDR1 SGHAT and CDR2 FQNNGV come from the germline V gene. In DNA form, the CDR3 reads TGTGCCAGCAGCGATAGACGCGCCGGGGGCCACAATGAGCAGTTCTTC. Amino acid sequence: CASSDRRAGGHNEQFF.

J is TRBJ2-5 and V is TRBV2; 13 bases match TRBD2. Germline loops: CDR1 SNHLY, CDR2 FYNNEI. The V gene end was trimmed by 4 bases and the J gene end by 5 bases; junction bases not matched to a gene: 4. The length of the CDR3 is 15 residues. CDR3 sequence reads: CASSGLAGGLETQYF. The CDR3 DNA is TGTGCCAGCAGTGGACTAGCGGGAGGTTTGGAGACCCAGTACTTC.

The genes are TRBV11-2 and TRBJ2-7; the D gene is possibly TRBD2 (5 bases). The CDR3 covers 13 residues. V lost 3 bases and J 1 base, leaving 7 bases between the germline ends. Germline assignment: CDR1 SGHAT and CDR2 FQNNGV. The CDR3 DNA sequence: TGTGCCAGCAGCTTGGGCGGGTCCTACGAGCAGTACTTC. As protein: CASSLGGSYEQYF.

The chain employs TRBV7-2 and TRBJ2-1; 7 bases align to TRBD1. In germline, CDR1 is SGHTA, CDR2 FQGNSA. Germline trimming cut 6 bases from V and 8 bases from J; bases unmatched to any gene: 10. The CDR3 is 14 residues long. The CDR3 region has the DNA TGTGCCAGCAGACTCAATAAACAGGGGTATGAGCAGTTCTTC. It translates to CASRLNKQGYEQFF. Complete variable domain (other parts from reference TRBV7-2 and TRBJ2-1): GAGVSQSPSNKVTEKGKDVELRCDPISGHTALYWYRQSLGQGLEFLIYFQGNSAPDKSGLPSDRFSAERTGGSVSTLTIQRTQQEDSAVYLCASRLNKQGYEQFFGPGTRLTVL.

The chain employs TRBV19 and TRBJ1-2, with D possibly matching TRBD1 (5 bases). CDR3 length equals 18 residues. The germline V gene encodes CDR1 LNHDA and CDR2 SQIVND (reference sequence). Trimming cost V 1 base and J 3 bases, with 21 bases left between them. CDR3 residues: CASSIGGRTDDSDYGYTF. CDR3 sequence (DNA): TGTGCCAGTAGTATAGGGGGCAGAACAGACGATTCCGACTATGGCTACACCTTC.

The chain couples TRBV6-1 to TRBJ2-3, with 7 bases lining up with TRBD1. CDR1 is MNHNS and CDR2 is SASEGT in the germline V gene. This CDR3 spans 14 amino acids. V lost 5 bases, J lost 5 bases, and 7 bases stayed unmatched. The chain's CDR3 is CASSPRTGGDTQYF. The DNA for the CDR3 is TGTGCCAGCAGTCCCCGGACAGGAGGAGATACGCAGTATTTT.

The chain uses TRBV20-1 and TRBJ2-7, with a possible D match to TRBD1 (5 bases). From germline, CDR1 is DFQATT and CDR2 SNEGSKA (reference sequence). CDR3 length equals 11 residues. The CDR3 region is CSATGAYEQYF. CDR3 DNA: TGCAGCGCCACAGGCGCCTACGAGCAGTACTTC.

The chain carries TRBV28 and TRBJ1-4; 7 nucleotides align to TRBD1. The junction had 16 bases not matched to a gene; V was cut back by 8 bases and J by 7 bases. From germline, CDR1 is MDHEN and CDR2 SYDVKM. The CDR3 length is 16 residues. CDR3 region: CASCLSGQAPREKLFF. The CDR3 DNA follows: TGTGCCAGCTGCCTATCCGGACAGGCCCCTCGTGAAAAACTGTTTTTT.

This clone was recorded once. The CDR3 DNA follows: TGTGCCAGCAGTTTAAGATACACCGGGGAGCTGTTTTTT. Encoded protein: CASSLRYTGELFF. This sequence joins TRBV27 and TRBJ2-2; no clear D gene. The V and J ends lost 2 bases and 3 bases respectively, with 4 bases between them. This CDR3 contains 13 residues. Germline V lookup: CDR1 MNHEY, CDR2 SMNVEV (reference sequence).

As DNA, the CDR3 is TGTGCCAGCAGTACGGGAGATACGCAGTATTTT. Protein product: CASSTGDTQYF. The V call is TRBV9, the J call TRBJ2-3; D gene uncertain. Germline-derived CDR1 and CDR2 are SGDLS and YYNGEE. V was shortened by 5 bases and J by 5 bases, with 6 bases between the two germline ends. The CDR3 has 11 amino acids.

The chain employs TRBV20-1 and TRBJ2-1; unclear D gene. This CDR3 spans 10 amino acids. CDR1 is DFQATT, CDR2 SNEGSKA, per germline (reference sequence). Trimming removed 2 bases from V and 10 bases from J, with 6 bases in between. CDR3 protein: CSARSGEQFF. The DNA for the CDR3 is TGCAGTGCTAGATCAGGCGAGCAGTTCTTC.

This clone was observed a single time. In DNA, the CDR3 is TGTGCCAGCAGCAATGACAAGGACTATGGCTACACCTTC. Translation gives CASSNDKDYGYTF. This chain links TRBV5-8 with TRBJ1-2; no clear D gene. CDR3 size: 13 residues. Trimming left V 4 bases short and J 3 bases short, with 10 bases between. The V gene's germline CDR1 is SGHTS and CDR2 YDEGEE.

This clone was counted once. The gene calls are TRBV5-1 and TRBJ1-4; unclear D gene. Looked up from germline, CDR1 is SGHRS and CDR2 is YFSETQ. This CDR3 is built from 14 residues. V dropped 0 bases and J dropped 0 bases, with 3 bases sitting between them. As DNA, the CDR3 is TGCGCCAGCAGCTTGGGCACAACTAATGAAAAACTGTTTTTT. Translation gives CASSLGTTNEKLFF.

The chain joins TRBV30 to TRBJ2-6; D uncertain. The CDR3 is made up of 15 amino acids. Germline lookup yields CDR1 GTSNPN and CDR2 SVGIG (reference sequence). Trimming stripped 0 bases from V and 4 bases from J, with 10 bases between. The CDR3 DNA sequence: TGTGCCTGGAGTGTGTTAGGGTCCGGGGCCAACGTCCTGACTTTC. Its translation: CAWSVLGSGANVLTF.

CDR3: CASSSDWAFEQYF. Written as DNA, the CDR3 is TGTGCCAGCAGCTCCGACTGGGCCTTCGAGCAGTACTTC. J is TRBJ2-7 and V is TRBV5-6; D is unclear. The CDR3 is 13 residues long. V was pared by 3 bases and J by 6 bases, with 13 bases between. Germline V gives CDR1 SGHDT, CDR2 YYEEEE.

The gene calls are TRBV2 and TRBJ2-7; D may be TRBD2 (6 bases). This CDR3 is 13 amino acids long. Trimming took 7 bases from V and 3 from J, leaving 13 bases between them. Germline CDR1 reads SNHLY; CDR2 reads FYNNEI. The CDR3 nucleotides are TGTGCCAGCAACCCGGGACTTCGCTACGAGCAGTACTTC. Protein: CASNPGLRYEQYF.

The chain combines TRBV25-1 with TRBJ2-5; D gene ambiguous. CDR3 length equals 15 residues. Germline V gene data show CDR1 as MGHDK and CDR2 as SYGVNS. V lost 0 bases to trimming and J lost 1 base, with 9 bases between them. The CDR3 is CASSEYPGSQETQYF. CDR3 DNA sequence: TGTGCCAGCAGTGAATACCCTGGGTCCCAAGAGACCCAGTACTTC.

The rearrangement joins TRBV20-1 to TRBJ2-3; D unclear. Per the germline V gene, CDR1 is DFQATT and CDR2 is SNEGSKA (reference sequence). There are 10 residues in the CDR3. Trimming left V 3 bases short and J 8 bases short, with 6 bases between. DNA of the CDR3: TGCAGTGCTAGTTTGGGTACGCAGTATTTT. Translating it yields CSASLGTQYF.

V usage is TRBV30 and J usage is TRBJ2-1, with a tentative D call TRBD1 (5 bases). The germline CDR1 and CDR2 sequences are GTSNPN and SVGIG (reference sequence). Trimming pared 1 base from V and 7 bases from J, leaving 8 bases between. The CDR3 length is 12 residues. The CDR3 nucleotides are TGTGCCTGGAGTGCCCAGGGAAATGAGCAGTTCTTC. Translation gives CAWSAQGNEQFF.

This rearrangement joins TRBV19 to TRBJ2-3; a weak D match, TRBD1 (6 bases). Between the trimmed V and J ends, which lost 5 bases and 2 bases, there was a span of 11 bases. Looked up from germline, CDR1 is LNHDA and CDR2 is SQIVND (reference sequence). The CDR3 is 14 residues long. The CDR3 DNA reads TGTGCCAGTAGTTCAGGGGACAACACAGATACGCAGTATTTT. Its protein product is CASSSGDNTDTQYF.

This sequence joins TRBV6-6 and TRBJ2-7; D is ambiguous. The germline V gene has CDR1 MNHNY and CDR2 SVGAGI (reference sequence). V was pared by 8 bases and J by 2 bases, with 10 bases between. The CDR3 has 12 amino acids. The CDR3 DNA is TGTGCCAGCGGTCGGGCCGCCTACGAGCAGTACTTC. This sequence encodes CASGRAAYEQYF.